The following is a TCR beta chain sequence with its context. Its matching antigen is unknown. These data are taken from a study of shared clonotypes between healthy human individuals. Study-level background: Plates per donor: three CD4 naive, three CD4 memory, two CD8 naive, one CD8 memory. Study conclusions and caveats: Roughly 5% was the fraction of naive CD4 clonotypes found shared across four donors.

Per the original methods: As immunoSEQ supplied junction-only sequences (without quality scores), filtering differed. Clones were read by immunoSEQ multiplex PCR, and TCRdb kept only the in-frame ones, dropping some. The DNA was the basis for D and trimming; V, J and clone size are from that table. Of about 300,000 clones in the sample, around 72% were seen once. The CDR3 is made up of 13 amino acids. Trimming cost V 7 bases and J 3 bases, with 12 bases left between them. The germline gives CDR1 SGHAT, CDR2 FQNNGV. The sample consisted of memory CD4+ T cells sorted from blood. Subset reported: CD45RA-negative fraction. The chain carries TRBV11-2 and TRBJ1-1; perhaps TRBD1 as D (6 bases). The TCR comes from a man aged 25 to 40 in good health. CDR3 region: CASNREVDTEAFF. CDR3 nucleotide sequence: TGTGCCAGCAACAGGGAAGTTGACACTGAAGCTTTCTTT.